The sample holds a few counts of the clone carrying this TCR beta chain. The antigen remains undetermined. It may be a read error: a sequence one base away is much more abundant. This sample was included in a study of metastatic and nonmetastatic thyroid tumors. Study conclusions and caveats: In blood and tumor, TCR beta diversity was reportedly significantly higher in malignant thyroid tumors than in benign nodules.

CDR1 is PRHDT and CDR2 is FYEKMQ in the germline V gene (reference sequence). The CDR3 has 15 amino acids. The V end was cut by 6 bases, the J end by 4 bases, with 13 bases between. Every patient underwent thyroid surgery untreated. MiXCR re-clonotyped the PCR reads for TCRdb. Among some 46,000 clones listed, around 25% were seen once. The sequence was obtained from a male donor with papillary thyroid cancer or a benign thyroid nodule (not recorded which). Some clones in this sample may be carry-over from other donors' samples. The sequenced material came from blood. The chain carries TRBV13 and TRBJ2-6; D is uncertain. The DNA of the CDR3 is TGTGCCAGCAGATGGAAAGGGCCCGGGGCCAACGTCCTGACTTTC. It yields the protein CASRWKGPGANVLTF.